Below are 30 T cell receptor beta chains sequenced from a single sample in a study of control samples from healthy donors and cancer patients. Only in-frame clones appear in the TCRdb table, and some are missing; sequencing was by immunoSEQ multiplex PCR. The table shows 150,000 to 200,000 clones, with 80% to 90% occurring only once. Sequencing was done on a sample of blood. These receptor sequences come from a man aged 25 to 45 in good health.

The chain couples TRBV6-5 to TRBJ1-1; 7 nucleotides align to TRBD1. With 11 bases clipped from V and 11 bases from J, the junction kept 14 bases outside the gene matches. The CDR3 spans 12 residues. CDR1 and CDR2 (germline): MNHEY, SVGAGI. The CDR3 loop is CAGGLTGRFAFF. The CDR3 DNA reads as TGTGCCGGGGGTCTGACAGGGCGGTTTGCTTTCTTT.

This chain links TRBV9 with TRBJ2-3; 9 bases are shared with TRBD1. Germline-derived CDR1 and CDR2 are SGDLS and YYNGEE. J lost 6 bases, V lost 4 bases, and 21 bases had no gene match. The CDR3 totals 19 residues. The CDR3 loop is CASSLGTGQGRIPEDTQYF. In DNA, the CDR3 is TGTGCCAGCAGCCTCGGGACGGGACAGGGTCGTATCCCTGAGGATACGCAGTATTTT.

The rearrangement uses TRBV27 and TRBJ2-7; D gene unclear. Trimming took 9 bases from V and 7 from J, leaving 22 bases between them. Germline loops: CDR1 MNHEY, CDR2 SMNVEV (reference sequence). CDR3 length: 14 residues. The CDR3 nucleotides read TGTGCCAGAACGACGCTCTACCCCGCTACGGAGCAGTACTTC. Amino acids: CARTTLYPATEQYF.

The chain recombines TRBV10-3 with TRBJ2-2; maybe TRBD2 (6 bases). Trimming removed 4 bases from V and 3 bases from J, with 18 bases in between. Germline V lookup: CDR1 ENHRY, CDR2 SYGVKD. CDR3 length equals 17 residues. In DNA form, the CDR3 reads TGTGCCATCAGTGGGAAATTGAGGGAGGCCGACACCGGGGAGCTGTTTTTT. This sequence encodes CAISGKLREADTGELFF.

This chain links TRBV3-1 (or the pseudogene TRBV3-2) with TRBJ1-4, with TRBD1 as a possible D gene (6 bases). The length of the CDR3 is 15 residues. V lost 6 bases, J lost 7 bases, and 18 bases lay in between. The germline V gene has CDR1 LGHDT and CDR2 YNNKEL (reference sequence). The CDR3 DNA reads TGTGCCAGCAGTCTAATACAGGGTTCTGGTGAAAAACTGTTTTTT. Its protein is CASSLIQGSGEKLFF.

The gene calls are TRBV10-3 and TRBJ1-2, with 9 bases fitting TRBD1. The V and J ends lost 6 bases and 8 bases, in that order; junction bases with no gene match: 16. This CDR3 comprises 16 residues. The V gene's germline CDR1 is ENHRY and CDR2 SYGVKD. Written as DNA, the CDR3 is TGTGCCATCAGCCCCGGAGGGGACAGGGTTCCTAAGGGCTACACCTTC. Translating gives CAISPGGDRVPKGYTF.

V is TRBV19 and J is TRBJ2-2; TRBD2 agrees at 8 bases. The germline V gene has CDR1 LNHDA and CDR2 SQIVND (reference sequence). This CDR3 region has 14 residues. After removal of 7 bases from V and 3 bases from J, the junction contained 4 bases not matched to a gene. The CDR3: CASKASGHTGELFF. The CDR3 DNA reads TGTGCCAGTAAGGCTAGCGGGCACACCGGGGAGCTGTTTTTT.

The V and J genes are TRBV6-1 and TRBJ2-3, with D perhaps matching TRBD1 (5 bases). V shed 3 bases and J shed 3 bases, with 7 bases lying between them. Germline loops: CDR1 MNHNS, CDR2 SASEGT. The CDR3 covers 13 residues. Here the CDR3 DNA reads TGTGCCAGCAGTGAGGGGCAGACAGATACGCAGTATTTT. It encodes CASSEGQTDTQYF.

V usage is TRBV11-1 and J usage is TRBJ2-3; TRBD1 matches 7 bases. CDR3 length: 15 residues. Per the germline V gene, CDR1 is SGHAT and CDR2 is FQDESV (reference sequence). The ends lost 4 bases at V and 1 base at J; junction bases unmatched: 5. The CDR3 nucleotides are TGTGCCAGCAGCTCCGGACAGGCCCGCACAGATACGCAGTATTTT. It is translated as CASSSGQARTDTQYF.

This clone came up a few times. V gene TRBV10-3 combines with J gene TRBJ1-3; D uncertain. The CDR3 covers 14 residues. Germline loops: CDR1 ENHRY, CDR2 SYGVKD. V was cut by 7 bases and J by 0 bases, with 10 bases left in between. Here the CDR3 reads CAIMVPNSGNTIYF. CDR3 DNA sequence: TGTGCCATCATGGTGCCGAACTCTGGAAACACCATATATTTT.

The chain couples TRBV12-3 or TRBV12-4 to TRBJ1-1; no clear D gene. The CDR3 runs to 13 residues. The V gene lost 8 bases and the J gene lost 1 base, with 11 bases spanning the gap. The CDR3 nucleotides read TGTGCCAGCTCGCCTGGCGGGAACACTGAAGCTTTCTTT. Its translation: CASSPGGNTEAFF.

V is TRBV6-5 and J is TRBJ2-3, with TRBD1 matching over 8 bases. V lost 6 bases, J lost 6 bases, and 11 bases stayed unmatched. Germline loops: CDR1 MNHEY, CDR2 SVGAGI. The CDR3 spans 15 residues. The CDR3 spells CASRNPGQVGDTQYF. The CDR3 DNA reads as TGTGCCAGCAGAAACCCGGGACAGGTGGGCGATACGCAGTATTTT.

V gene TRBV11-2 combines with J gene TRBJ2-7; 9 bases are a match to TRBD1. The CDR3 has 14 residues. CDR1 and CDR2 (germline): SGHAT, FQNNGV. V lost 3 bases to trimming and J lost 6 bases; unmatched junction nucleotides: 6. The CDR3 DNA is TGTGCCAGCAGCTTGGGGACAGGGTCCCTCGAGCAGTACTTC. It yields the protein CASSLGTGSLEQYF.

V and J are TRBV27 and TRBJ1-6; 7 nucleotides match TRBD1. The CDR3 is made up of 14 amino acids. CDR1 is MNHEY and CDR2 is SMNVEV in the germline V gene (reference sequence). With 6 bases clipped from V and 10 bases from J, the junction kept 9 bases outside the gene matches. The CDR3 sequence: CASSPRDRGSPLHF. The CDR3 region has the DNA TGTGCCAGCAGCCCCCGGGACAGAGGATCACCCCTCCACTTT.

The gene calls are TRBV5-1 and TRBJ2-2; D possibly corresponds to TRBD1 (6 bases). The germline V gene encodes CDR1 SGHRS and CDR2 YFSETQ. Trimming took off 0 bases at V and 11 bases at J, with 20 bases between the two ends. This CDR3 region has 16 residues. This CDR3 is CASSLASGVISAELFF. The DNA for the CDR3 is TGCGCCAGCAGCTTGGCGTCAGGGGTAATTTCGGCAGAGCTGTTTTTT.

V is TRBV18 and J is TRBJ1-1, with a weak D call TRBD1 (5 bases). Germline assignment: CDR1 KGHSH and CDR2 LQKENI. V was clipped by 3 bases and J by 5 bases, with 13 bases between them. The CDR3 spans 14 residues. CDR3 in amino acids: CASSPGRGSTEAFF. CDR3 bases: TGTGCCAGCTCACCGGGTAGGGGAAGTACTGAAGCTTTCTTT.

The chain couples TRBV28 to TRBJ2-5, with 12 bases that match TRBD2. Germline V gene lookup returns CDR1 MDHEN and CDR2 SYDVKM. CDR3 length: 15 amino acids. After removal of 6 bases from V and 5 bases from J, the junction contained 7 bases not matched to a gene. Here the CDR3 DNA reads TGTGCCAGCAGCCCTAGCGGGAGGGGTGAGGAGACCCAGTACTTC. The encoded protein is CASSPSGRGEETQYF.

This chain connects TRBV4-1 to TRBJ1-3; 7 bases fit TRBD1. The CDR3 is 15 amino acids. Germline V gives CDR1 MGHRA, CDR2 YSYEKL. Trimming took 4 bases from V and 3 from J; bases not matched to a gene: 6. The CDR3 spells CASSPGTAFGNTIYF. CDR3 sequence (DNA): TGCGCCAGCAGCCCGGGGACAGCCTTTGGAAACACCATATATTTT.

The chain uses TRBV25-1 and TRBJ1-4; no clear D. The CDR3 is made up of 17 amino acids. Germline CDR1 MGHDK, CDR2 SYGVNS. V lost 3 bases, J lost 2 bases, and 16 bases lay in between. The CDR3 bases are TGTGCCAGCAGTGAGTACGGATCCTTGGGTACTAATGAAAAACTGTTTTTT. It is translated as CASSEYGSLGTNEKLFF.

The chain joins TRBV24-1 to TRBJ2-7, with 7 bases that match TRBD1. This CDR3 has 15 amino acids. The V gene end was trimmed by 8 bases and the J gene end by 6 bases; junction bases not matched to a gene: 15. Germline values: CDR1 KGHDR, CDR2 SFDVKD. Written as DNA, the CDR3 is TGTGCCACCAACCACCGGGACAGAGCCCTATGCGAGCAGTACTTC. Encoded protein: CATNHRDRALCEQYF.

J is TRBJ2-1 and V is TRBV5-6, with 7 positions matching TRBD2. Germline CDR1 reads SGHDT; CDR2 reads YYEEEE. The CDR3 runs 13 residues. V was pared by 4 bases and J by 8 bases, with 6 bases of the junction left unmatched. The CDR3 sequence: CASSRGGRDEQFF. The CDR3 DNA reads TGTGCCAGCAGCCGAGGAGGGAGGGATGAGCAGTTCTTC.

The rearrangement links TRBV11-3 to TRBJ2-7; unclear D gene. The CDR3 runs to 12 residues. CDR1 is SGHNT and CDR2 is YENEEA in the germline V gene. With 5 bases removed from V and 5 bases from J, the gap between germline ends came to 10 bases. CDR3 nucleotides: TGTGCCAGCAGCACCGTCCCCCACGAGCAGTACTTC. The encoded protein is CASSTVPHEQYF.

CDR3 residues: CASRLSPQETQYF. CDR3 DNA sequence: TGTGCCAGCAGGCTCAGTCCCCAAGAGACCCAGTACTTC. V is TRBV5-4 and J is TRBJ2-5; D remains unclear. CDR3 size: 13 residues. Germline V gives CDR1 SGHNT, CDR2 YYREEE (reference sequence). V lost 5 bases, J lost 1 base, and 9 bases lay in between.

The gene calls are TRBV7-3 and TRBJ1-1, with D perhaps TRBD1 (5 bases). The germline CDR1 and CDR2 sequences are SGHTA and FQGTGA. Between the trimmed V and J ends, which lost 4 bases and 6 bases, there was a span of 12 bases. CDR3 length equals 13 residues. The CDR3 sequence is CASSSGVLSEAFF. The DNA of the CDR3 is TGTGCCAGCAGCTCGGGGGTATTGTCTGAAGCTTTCTTT.

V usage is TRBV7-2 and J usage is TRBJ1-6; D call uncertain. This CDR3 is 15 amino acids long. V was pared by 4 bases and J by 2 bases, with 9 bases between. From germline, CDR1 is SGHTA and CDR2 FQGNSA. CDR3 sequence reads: CASSSRSAYNSPLHF. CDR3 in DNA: TGTGCCAGCAGCTCCCGATCTGCCTATAATTCACCCCTCCACTTT.

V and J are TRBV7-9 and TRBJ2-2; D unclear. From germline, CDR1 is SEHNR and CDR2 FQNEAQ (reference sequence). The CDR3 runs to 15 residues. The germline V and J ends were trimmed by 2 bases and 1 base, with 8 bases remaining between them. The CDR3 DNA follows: TGTGCCAGCAGCTTACCCCCACAGAACACCGGGGAGCTGTTTTTT. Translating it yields CASSLPPQNTGELFF.

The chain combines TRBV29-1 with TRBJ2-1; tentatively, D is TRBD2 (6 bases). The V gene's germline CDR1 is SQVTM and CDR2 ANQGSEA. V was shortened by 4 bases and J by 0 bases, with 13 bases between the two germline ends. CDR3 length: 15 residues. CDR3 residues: CSVAWDWSSYNEQFF. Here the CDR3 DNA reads TGCAGCGTTGCATGGGACTGGAGCTCCTACAATGAGCAGTTCTTC.

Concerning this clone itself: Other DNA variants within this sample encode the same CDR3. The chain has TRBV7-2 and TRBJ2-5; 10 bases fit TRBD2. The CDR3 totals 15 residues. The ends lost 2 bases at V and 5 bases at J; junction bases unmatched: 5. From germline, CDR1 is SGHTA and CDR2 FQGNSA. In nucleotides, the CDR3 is TGTGCCAGCAGCTTATCTAGCGGGGGAGGGGAGACCCAGTACTTC. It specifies CASSLSSGGGETQYF.

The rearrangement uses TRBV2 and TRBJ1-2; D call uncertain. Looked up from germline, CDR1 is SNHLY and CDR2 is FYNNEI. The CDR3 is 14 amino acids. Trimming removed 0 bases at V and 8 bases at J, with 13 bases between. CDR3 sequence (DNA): TGTGCCAGCAGTGAAGCAAAAGGGATCGTAGGCTACACCTTC. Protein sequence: CASSEAKGIVGYTF.

CDR3 protein: CATSRGGVETEAFF. Written as DNA, the CDR3 is TGTGCCACCAGCAGAGGAGGGGTAGAGACTGAAGCTTTCTTT. The V gene is TRBV15, the J gene TRBJ1-1, with D perhaps TRBD1 (5 bases). Germline V CDR1 and CDR2: LNHNV, YYDKDF (reference sequence). This CDR3 region has 14 residues. V was pared by 1 base and J by 5 bases, with 11 bases between.